The rows below give T cell receptor beta chains drawn from one sample of a study of blood T cell repertoires in COVID-19. Profiled with immunoSEQ multiplex PCR; TCRdb holds only in-frame clones, not every one. This table holds about 130,000 clones, about 81% found once. The specimen was peripheral blood. The receptors shown here come from a woman of 80 years or more with acute or convalescent COVID-19. The CDR3 runs from the conserved cysteine through the conserved F or W. The D gene is left open where the match is weak. Only part of the rows carry a size: once, few, many, or a class if the clone is expanded.

CASKKRQGKGDTQYF TGTGCCAGCAAAAAGAGACAGGGGAAGGGAGATACGCAGTATTTT NA TRBJ2-3 TRBD1 TRBV7-2 15
CASSRDSSNTEAFF TGCGCCAGCAGCAGGGACAGCTCGAACACTGAAGCTTTCTTT NA TRBJ1-1 TRBD1 TRBV5-1 14
CASRASRGRSYGYTF TGTGCCAGCAGGGCCTCCAGGGGGCGCTCCTATGGCTACACCTTC NA TRBJ1-2 TRBD1 TRBV28 15
CASSVVAGSTDTQYF TGTGCCAGCAGCGTAGTGGCAGGAAGCACAGATACGCAGTATTTT NA TRBJ2-3 NA TRBV9 15
CASRPKTGLNSPLHF TGTGCCAGCAGGCCTAAGACAGGCCTTAATTCACCCCTCCACTTT NA TRBJ1-6 NA TRBV4-2 15
CASSGGTVGYGYTF TGTGCCAGCAGCGGAGGGACAGTTGGCTATGGCTACACCTTC NA TRBJ1-2 TRBD1 TRBV9 14
CASSLFGAYYEQYF TGTGCCAGCAGCTTGTTCGGAGCCTACTACGAGCAGTACTTC NA TRBJ2-7 NA TRBV5-6 14
CASSQDTAYEQYF TGTGCCAGCAGCCAAGATACTGCCTACGAGCAGTACTTC once TRBJ2-7 NA TRBV3-1/TRBV3-2 13
CASSTGVGAYNSPLHF TGCGCCAGCAGCACAGGGGTCGGCGCCTATAATTCACCCCTCCACTTT once TRBJ1-6 TRBD1 TRBV5-1 16
CASSREGSSYNEQFF TGCGCCAGTAGCAGGGAGGGAAGCTCCTACAATGAGCAGTTCTTC NA TRBJ2-1 TRBD2 TRBV5-1 15
CASSLFTGETEKLFF TGTGCCAGCAGCTTATTTACGGGAGAGACGGAAAAACTGTTTTTT NA TRBJ1-4 NA TRBV7-9 15
CASRVQGANTEAFF TGTGCCAGTAGAGTACAGGGGGCAAACACTGAAGCTTTCTTT NA TRBJ1-1 TRBD1 TRBV19 14
CAPGTGRAYEQYF TGTGCCCCCGGGACAGGGAGAGCCTACGAGCAGTACTTC NA TRBJ2-7 TRBD1 TRBV24-1 13
CASRQGAGNTGELFF TGTGCCAGTAGGCAGGGGGCTGGGAACACCGGGGAGCTGTTTTTT NA TRBJ2-2 TRBD1 TRBV6-5 15
CASSLYRGGNQPQHF TGTGCCAGCAGCTTATATAGGGGCGGCAATCAGCCCCAGCATTTT NA TRBJ1-5 NA TRBV7-8 15
CASSFRQGVSYGYTF TGTGCCAGCAGCTTCAGACAGGGGGTCTCCTATGGCTACACCTTC NA TRBJ1-2 TRBD1 TRBV7-9 15
CASSIQGQNQPQHF TGTGCCAGCAGTATACAGGGGCAAAATCAGCCCCAGCATTTT NA TRBJ1-5 TRBD1 TRBV2 14
CASTLLLAGATGELFF TGTGCCAGCACCCTACTACTAGCGGGGGCCACCGGGGAGCTGTTTTTT NA TRBJ2-2 TRBD2 TRBV5-6 16
CASRYGQRMSSGNTIYF TGTGCCAGCAGATACGGACAGAGAATGAGCTCTGGAAACACCATATATTTT NA TRBJ1-3 NA TRBV6-2/TRBV6-3 17
CASSPIGGAGYTF TGTGCCAGCAGTCCCATCGGGGGGGCTGGCTACACCTTC NA TRBJ1-2 NA TRBV12-3/TRBV12-4 13
CTSSQGLAGLSSSYEQYF TGCACCAGCAGCCAAGGACTAGCGGGACTCTCCTCCTCCTACGAGCAGTACTTC NA TRBJ2-7 NA TRBV1 18
CASRLQNRDTEAFF TGCGCCAGCCGACTCCAGAACAGGGACACTGAAGCTTTCTTT few TRBJ1-1 NA TRBV5-1 14
CASIQTGTGELFF TGTGCCAGCATCCAAACAGGCACCGGGGAGCTGTTTTTT NA TRBJ2-2 NA TRBV2 13
CASSQASGNTIYF TGTGCCAGCAGCCAGGCCTCTGGAAACACCATATATTTT NA TRBJ1-3 NA TRBV3-1/TRBV3-2 13
CASSSPSGKSYEQYF TGTGCCAGCAGCTCCCCTAGCGGGAAGTCCTACGAGCAGTACTTC NA TRBJ2-7 TRBD2 TRBV7-2 15
CASSQSGSNQPQHF TGTGCCAGCAGCCAATCGGGAAGCAATCAGCCCCAGCATTTT NA TRBJ1-5 NA TRBV11-2 14
CASSQDPVNYGYTF TGCGCCAGCAGCCAAGATCCGGTGAACTATGGCTACACCTTC NA TRBJ1-2 NA TRBV4-1 14
CASSTSGSTYEQYF TGTGCCTCTTCAACTAGCGGGAGTACCTACGAGCAGTACTTC NA TRBJ2-7 TRBD2 TRBV30 14
CASSLAGTDSYEQYF TGTGCCAGCAGCTTAGCGGGGACAGACTCCTACGAGCAGTACTTC NA TRBJ2-7 TRBD1 TRBV7-2 15
CASSSFFGQGAHEQYF TGTGCCAGCAGCTCCTTCTTCGGGCAGGGGGCCCACGAGCAGTACTTC NA TRBJ2-7 TRBD1 TRBV7-9 16
CASSFGQATDTQYF TGTGCCAGCAGCTTTGGACAGGCAACAGATACGCAGTATTTT NA TRBJ2-3 TRBD1 TRBV11-3 14
CASWTGRNTEAFF TGCGCCAGCTGGACAGGGAGGAACACTGAAGCTTTCTTT few TRBJ1-1 TRBD1 TRBV10-2 13
CASSGASGGASSYNEQFF TGCGCCAGCAGTGGTGCTAGCGGGGGGGCGAGCTCCTACAATGAGCAGTTCTTC NA TRBJ2-1 TRBD2 TRBV10-2 18
CASSYSFDRGRGAFF TGTGCCAGCAGTTACTCGTTCGACAGGGGGCGAGGAGCTTTCTTT NA TRBJ1-1 TRBD1 TRBV6-2/TRBV6-3 15
CASSYRENIQYF TGTGCCAGCAGTTATAGAGAAAACATTCAGTACTTC NA TRBJ2-4 NA TRBV27 12
CASRGQGVSGYTF TGTGCCAGCAGGGGACAGGGGGTTAGTGGCTACACCTTC once TRBJ1-2 TRBD1 TRBV2 13
CATRGTGNYGYTF TGTGCCACCAGGGGAACAGGAAACTATGGCTACACCTTC NA TRBJ1-2 NA TRBV19 13
CASSQRGGDYGYTF TGTGCCAGCAGCCAGAGAGGGGGCGACTATGGCTACACCTTC few TRBJ1-2 TRBD1 TRBV3-1/TRBV3-2 14
CASSPLTGLANTEAFF TGTGCCAGTAGTCCACTTACAGGGTTGGCGAACACTGAAGCTTTCTTT NA TRBJ1-1 NA TRBV19 16
CASSRILSGGWSDTQYF TGTGCCAGCAGCCGAATCCTCAGCGGGGGATGGTCAGATACGCAGTATTTT NA TRBJ2-3 TRBD2 TRBV6-2/TRBV6-3 17
CASSAGGPIDSYNEQFF TGCGCCAGCAGCGCGGGAGGGCCTATCGACTCCTACAATGAGCAGTTCTTC NA TRBJ2-1 TRBD2 TRBV5-1 17
CASSYGTEGSNSPLHF TGTGCCAGCAGTTACGGGACAGAGGGTTCCAATTCACCCCTCCACTTT few TRBJ1-6 TRBD1 TRBV6-2/TRBV6-3 16
CASSLEPGVFDEQYF TGTGCCAGCAGCTTAGAGCCAGGGGTTTTTGACGAGCAGTACTTC NA TRBJ2-7 NA TRBV13 15
CASSLAMVGATDTQYF TGCGCCAGCAGCTTGGCCATGGTAGGGGCGACAGATACGCAGTATTTT once TRBJ2-3 NA TRBV5-1 16
CASSLGEVWGYTF TGCGCCAGCAGCTTGGGAGAGGTTTGGGGCTACACCTTC NA TRBJ1-2 NA TRBV5-1 13
CASSSGTSDWRVGNEQFF TGTGCCAGCAGCTCGGGGACTAGCGACTGGAGAGTGGGCAATGAGCAGTTCTTC NA TRBJ2-1 TRBD2 TRBV13 18
CASSLRAGGYTEAFF TGTGCCAGCAGCCTTAGGGCAGGGGGGTACACTGAAGCTTTCTTT NA TRBJ1-1 TRBD1 TRBV27 15
CASSQGTDQPQHF TGCGCCAGCAGCCAAGGAACAGATCAGCCCCAGCATTTT NA TRBJ1-5 NA TRBV4-3 13
CASSQGTVEETQYF TGCGCCAGCAGCCAAGGGACAGTCGAAGAGACCCAGTACTTC few TRBJ2-5 TRBD1 TRBV5-1 14
CASSLLSGDQETQYF TGTGCCAGCAGCTTATTATCAGGGGACCAAGAGACCCAGTACTTC NA TRBJ2-5 NA TRBV11-2 15
CASGPRTSGGLSGANVLTF TGTGCTAGTGGTCCCAGGACTAGCGGGGGACTATCTGGGGCCAACGTCCTGACTTTC NA TRBJ2-6 TRBD2 TRBV12-5 19
CASSFGTDFYEQYF TGTGCCAGCAGCTTTGGGACAGACTTCTACGAGCAGTACTTC once TRBJ2-7 TRBD1 TRBV7-2 14
CASSYGQFYYGYTF TGTGCCAGCAGTTACGGGCAGTTCTATTATGGCTACACCTTC NA TRBJ1-2 NA TRBV6-6 14
CASTRPDRPYGYTF TGTGCCAGCACCCGACCGGACAGGCCCTATGGCTACACCTTC NA TRBJ1-2 TRBD1 TRBV7-9 14
CASSFGWAGGPVHGDSYEQYF TGTGCCAGCAGTTTCGGATGGGCGGGAGGGCCGGTTCACGGAGACTCCTACGAGCAGTACTTC NA TRBJ2-7 TRBD2 TRBV28 21
CASTPQGPSSYEQYF TGTGCCAGCACGCCACAGGGACCGAGCTCCTACGAGCAGTACTTC NA TRBJ2-7 NA TRBV3-1/TRBV3-2 15
CASSSPLAGGRHNEQFF TGTGCCAGCAGTTCCCCTCTAGCGGGAGGTCGGCACAATGAGCAGTTCTTC many TRBJ2-1 TRBD2 TRBV27 17